These 29 T cell receptor beta chains were all obtained from the same sample, sequenced in a study of CXCR3-negative and CXCR3-positive naive CD8 T cells. With UMI labels, 5' RACE was used to prepare the TRB cDNA libraries. TCRdb reprocessed the 5' RACE reads and reports one entry per CDR3 protein, with no DNA. The specimen's table records 100,000 to 150,000 distinct CDR3 sequences. The sample was naive CXCR3- CD8+ T cells from blood. The subset: CD45RO-CCR7+CD27+CD95- naive CD8+ T cells lacking CXCR3 (TNR3-). All receptors come from a human donor in good health. Some clones in this sample may be carry-over from other donors' samples.

The chain uses TRBV12-3 or TRBV12-4 and TRBJ2-5. This CDR3 comprises 15 residues. CDR3 sequence: CASSSTGDIKETQYF.

The chain recombines TRBV5-1 with TRBJ2-2. This CDR3 is 15 amino acids long. Germline CDR1 SGHRS, CDR2 YFSETQ. CDR3 sequence reads: CASSFEDNLTGELFF.

V usage is TRBV6-5 and J usage is TRBJ2-5; TCRdb's assignment of TRBD1 cannot be checked, as there is no DNA. Germline V CDR1 and CDR2: MNHEY, SVGAGI. CDR3 size: 13 residues. CDR3 region: CASTKGGQETQYF.

The chain couples TRBV9 to TRBJ2-1; TCRdb selects TRBD1, and the lack of DNA leaves this call unchecked. This CDR3 has 15 residues. Per germline, CDR1 SGDLS and CDR2 YYNGEE. CDR3 residues: CASSGSETEINEQFF.

The V gene is TRBV7-6, the J gene TRBJ2-2. This CDR3 is built from 13 residues. From germline, CDR1 is SGHVS and CDR2 FNYEAQ. The CDR3 spells CASSPTVPGELFF. The variable domain in full, completed from reference TRBV7-6 and TRBJ2-2, reads GAGVSQSPRYKVTKRGQDVALRCDPISGHVSLYWYRQALGQGPEFLTYFNYEAQQDKSGLPNDRFSAERPEGSISTLTIQRTEQRDSAMYRCASSPTVPGELFFGEGSRLTVL.

This chain connects TRBV29-1 to TRBJ2-1; TCRdb designates TRBD1, a call that cannot be tested without DNA. The CDR3 is 11 residues long. Germline loops: CDR1 SQVTM, CDR2 ANQGSEA. The CDR3 spells CSVDDGRALFF.

The V and J genes are TRBV10-3 and TRBJ2-7. This CDR3 has 14 amino acids. The V gene's germline CDR1 is ENHRY and CDR2 SYGVKD. CDR3 protein: CAISPMRELYEQYF.

This chain connects TRBV2 to TRBJ1-2; TCRdb outputs TRBD1, but without DNA this stays unchecked. Germline lookup yields CDR1 SNHLY and CDR2 FYNNEI. The length of the CDR3 is 15 residues. CDR3 loop: CASSDRTGIVSGYTF.

The V gene is TRBV28, the J gene TRBJ2-7; TCRdb's assignment of TRBD2 cannot be checked, as there is no DNA. The CDR3 sequence is 13 residues long. Per germline, CDR1 MDHEN and CDR2 SYDVKM. CDR3 region: CASSWDSAAEQYF.

The chain recombines TRBV20-1 with TRBJ1-1; TCRdb names TRBD1, which stays unverified in the absence of DNA. Germline V gene lookup returns CDR1 DFQATT and CDR2 SNEGSKA (reference sequence). This CDR3 has 15 residues. The CDR3 reads CSARRRTGVLTEAFF.

The chain has TRBV7-8 and TRBJ2-7; the D call from TCRdb, TRBD1, cannot be confirmed without DNA. The CDR3 is 14 residues long. Germline CDR1 SGHVS, CDR2 FQNEAQ. The CDR3 sequence: CASSLGTGRYEQYF.

The genes are TRBV3-1 and TRBJ2-7. Germline V gene sequence: CDR1 LGHDT, CDR2 YNNKEL (reference sequence). The CDR3 is 15 amino acids. CDR3 protein: CASSQGPDKGYEQYF.

The rearrangement links TRBV9 to TRBJ2-1; TCRdb designates TRBD2, a call that cannot be tested without DNA. The CDR3 runs 15 residues. Per germline, CDR1 SGDLS and CDR2 YYNGEE. The CDR3 reads CASSLSGGAYNEQFF.

CDR3 loop: CASSFQGQGNYEQYF. The chain has TRBV27 and TRBJ2-7; the D call of TRBD1 rests on TCRdb alone, since no DNA is present to check it. The length of the CDR3 is 15 residues. Germline lookup yields CDR1 MNHEY and CDR2 SMNVEV (reference sequence).

The gene calls are TRBV20-1 and TRBJ2-1. CDR1 is DFQATT and CDR2 is SNEGSKA in the germline V gene (reference sequence). CDR3 length equals 13 residues. The CDR3 here is CSARTPVYNEQFF.

This chain uses TRBV5-5 with TRBJ1-4; without DNA, the TCRdb call of TRBD1 cannot be checked. This CDR3 has 15 amino acids. Germline V gives CDR1 SGHKS, CDR2 YYEKEE (reference sequence). The CDR3 sequence: CASSPPPSTNEKLFF.

The rearrangement links TRBV15 to TRBJ1-5; TCRdb selects TRBD1, and the lack of DNA leaves this call unchecked. Germline-derived CDR1 and CDR2 are LNHNV and YYDKDF (reference sequence). The CDR3 has 17 residues. The CDR3 reads CATSKGQGVLSNQPQHF.

V and J are TRBV4-1 and TRBJ1-3. The CDR3 length is 15 residues. Germline CDR1 reads MGHRA; CDR2 reads YSYEKL. The CDR3 loop reads CASSQDPVPGNTIYF.

The rearrangement joins TRBV29-1 to TRBJ2-7; the TRBD1 assignment by TCRdb is unverifiable without DNA. Germline CDR1 reads SQVTM; CDR2 reads ANQGSEA. CDR3 length: 14 amino acids. The CDR3 loop is CSVEGGTAGYEQYF.

This sequence joins TRBV29-1 and TRBJ1-2. This CDR3 comprises 11 residues. CDR1 and CDR2 (germline): SQVTM, ANQGSEA. The CDR3 spells CSVGGIYGYTF.

The gene calls are TRBV9 and TRBJ2-7. From germline, CDR1 is SGDLS and CDR2 YYNGEE. This CDR3 comprises 14 residues. CDR3 protein: CASSVTYSSYEQYF.

This sequence joins TRBV19 and TRBJ1-1; lacking DNA, the TRBD1 call made by TCRdb goes unchecked. Germline CDR1 LNHDA, CDR2 SQIVND (reference sequence). The CDR3 sequence is 13 residues long. Here the CDR3 reads CASSRGANTEAFF.

This chain joins TRBV28 and TRBJ2-1; TCRdb indicates TRBD2, and absent DNA this call remains unverified. This CDR3 is built from 16 residues. CDR1 is MDHEN, CDR2 SYDVKM, per germline. The chain's CDR3 is CASSLFLAGGHNEQFF.

The rearrangement joins TRBV29-1 to TRBJ2-2; there is no DNA to check the TCRdb D call of TRBD1. This CDR3 has 16 amino acids. In germline, CDR1 is SQVTM, CDR2 ANQGSEA. This CDR3 is CSVVEVSGARTGELFF.

The chain carries TRBV28 and TRBJ2-1; lacking DNA, the TRBD2 call made by TCRdb goes unchecked. This CDR3 is built from 15 residues. Per germline, CDR1 MDHEN and CDR2 SYDVKM. The CDR3 spells CASTQGGTYYNEQFF.

The chain uses TRBV11-2 and TRBJ2-5. Germline V CDR1 and CDR2: SGHAT, FQNNGV. This CDR3 has 13 amino acids. This CDR3 is CASSLWRQETQYF.

The genes are TRBV7-7 and TRBJ2-2; TCRdb reports TRBD1, a call that lacks DNA to check it against. Per germline, CDR1 SSHAT and CDR2 FNYEAQ (reference sequence). CDR3 length equals 15 residues. The CDR3 here is CASSSDLREAGELFF.

The J gene is TRBJ2-5, the V gene TRBV27; TCRdb's D gene call, TRBD1, goes unchecked for lack of DNA. Germline V gives CDR1 MNHEY, CDR2 SMNVEV (reference sequence). This CDR3 spans 17 amino acids. The CDR3: CASRRRQGSSIQETQYF.

This sequence joins TRBV29-1 and TRBJ2-1; no DNA is available, so the TRBD2 call from TCRdb remains unchecked. This CDR3 has 14 amino acids. Germline assignment: CDR1 SQVTM and CDR2 ANQGSEA. Here the CDR3 reads CSVELAVGSDEQFF.